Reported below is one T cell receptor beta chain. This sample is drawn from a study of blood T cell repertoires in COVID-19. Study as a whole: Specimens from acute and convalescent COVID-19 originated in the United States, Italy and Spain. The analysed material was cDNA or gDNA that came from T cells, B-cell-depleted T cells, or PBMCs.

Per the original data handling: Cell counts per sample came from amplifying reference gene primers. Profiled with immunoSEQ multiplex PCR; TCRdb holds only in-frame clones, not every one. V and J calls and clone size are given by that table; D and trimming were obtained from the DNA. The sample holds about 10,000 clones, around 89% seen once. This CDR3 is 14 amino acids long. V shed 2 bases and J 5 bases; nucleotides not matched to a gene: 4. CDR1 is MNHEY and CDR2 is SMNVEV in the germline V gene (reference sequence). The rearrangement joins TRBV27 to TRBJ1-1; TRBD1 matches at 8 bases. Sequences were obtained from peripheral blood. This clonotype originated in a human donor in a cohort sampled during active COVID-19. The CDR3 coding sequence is TGTGCCAGCAGTTTACCAGGGGGCAAGACTGAAGCTTTCTTT. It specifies CASSLPGGKTEAFF.